This T cell receptor (beta chain) was obtained from a study of shared clonotypes between healthy human individuals. On this clone itself: Antigen: not known.

The ends were cut back, 8 bases at V and 4 bases at J, with 17 bases in the middle. The germline CDR1 and CDR2 sequences are MDHEN and SYDVKM. CDR3 length: 14 residues. Around 200 ng DNA, about 33,000 T cell genomes, went into each sorted-subset replicate PCR. The method was immunoSEQ multiplex PCR; TCRdb's version includes in-frame clones alone and lacks a portion of them. Of over a million clones listed, 75% to 80% are singletons. Donors comprised healthy HIV-negative adults lacking recent acute infections or vaccinations. Study results and caveats: The sharing of 4% to 5.5% of naive CD4 clonotypes was seen across several donors. Sequencing depth was expected to affect clonotype sharing among donors.

The chain is built from TRBV28 and TRBJ1-2; maybe TRBD1 (5 bases). Sequencing input: memory CD4+ T cells from PBMCs. Subset described: CD45RA-negative fraction. This TCR was sampled from a man aged 18 to 30 in good health. Some clones in this sample may be carry-over from other donors' samples. The CDR3 here is CASGITQDSYGYTF. DNA of the CDR3: TGTGCCAGCGGAATTACACAGGATTCCTATGGCTACACCTTC.